The next 6 T cell receptor beta chains were all read from a single sample in a study of blood T cell repertoires in COVID-19. TCRdb's table, derived via immunoSEQ multiplex PCR, lists solely in-frame clones and lacks some. Here the sample spans some 130,000 clones, 84% being singletons. The sample taken for sequencing was peripheral blood. The receptor set was obtained from a human donor in a cohort sampled during active COVID-19.

The CDR3 loop is CATNPGTGGTDTQYF. CDR3 bases: TGTGCCACCAACCCTGGGACAGGAGGCACAGATACGCAGTATTTT. The chain combines TRBV25-1 with TRBJ2-3, with TRBD1 matching over 8 bases. The germline V gene has CDR1 MGHDK and CDR2 SYGVNS. The CDR3 sequence is 15 residues long. V lost 10 bases and J lost 1; bases outside the gene matches: 10.

The chain links TRBV5-1 to TRBJ2-5, with 7 bases matching TRBD2. Per germline, CDR1 SGHRS and CDR2 YFSETQ. V trimming: 0 bases; J trimming: 2 bases; junction bases outside the gene matches: 4. This CDR3 is 15 amino acids long. The CDR3 sequence is CASSLGSSGQETQYF. The DNA of the CDR3 is TGCGCCAGCAGCTTGGGGTCTAGCGGTCAAGAGACCCAGTACTTC.

The V gene is TRBV7-6, the J gene TRBJ2-3; the D gene is possibly TRBD1 (6 bases). V lost 5 bases, J lost 2 bases, and 17 bases lay in between. CDR3 length: 16 amino acids. The germline V gene encodes CDR1 SGHVS and CDR2 FNYEAQ. The CDR3 region is CASSPHREPITDTQYF. The CDR3, as DNA: TGTGCCAGCAGCCCCCACAGGGAACCCATCACAGATACGCAGTATTTT.

This clone was seen a handful of times. The chain combines TRBV6-6 with TRBJ2-7; 12 bases agree with TRBD2. Per germline, CDR1 MNHNY and CDR2 SVGAGI (reference sequence). There are 15 residues in the CDR3. Trimming at V came to 4 bases and at J to 6 bases, leaving 7 bases not matched to a gene. The CDR3 sequence is CASSSGLAGRAEQYF. The CDR3 DNA reads TGTGCCAGCAGTTCCGGACTAGCGGGGAGGGCCGAGCAGTACTTC.

The CDR3 DNA reads as TGTGCCAGCAGCCCAGGCCCCAGCAGGGAGCAGTTCTTC. Residues: CASSPGPSREQFF. The chain couples TRBV6-2 or TRBV6-3 to TRBJ2-1; the D is unclear. CDR3 length equals 13 residues. Germline V gene sequence: CDR1 MNHEY, CDR2 SVGEGT. The germline V and J ends were trimmed by 6 bases and 10 bases, with 16 bases remaining between them.

This chain links TRBV24-1 with TRBJ2-2, with D tentatively TRBD1 (6 bases). The ends were cut back, 2 bases at V and 0 bases at J, with 9 bases in the middle. The CDR3 length is 16 residues. Germline V lookup: CDR1 KGHDR, CDR2 SFDVKD. The CDR3 loop reads CATSDSGQPNTGELFF. The CDR3 region has the DNA TGTGCCACCAGTGATTCGGGACAACCGAACACCGGGGAGCTGTTTTTT.